This T cell receptor beta chain originates from a study of post-analysis software for immune sequencing data. As to this clonotype: Its antigen is unidentified.

cDNA libraries of TCR beta carried unique molecular identifiers. MiXCR was run by TCRdb on the PCR reads, yielding one entry per CDR3 protein. The sample carries roughly 650,000 distinct CDR3 sequences, about 60% recorded once. Whole-study results and caveats: Patients had higher frequencies than controls of five TRBV segments, including TRBV5-6, TRBV5-1 and TRBV20-1.

This CDR3 comprises 15 residues. Trimming removed 6 bases from V and 3 bases from J; junction bases left unmatched: 5. From germline, CDR1 is DFQATT and CDR2 SNEGSKA (reference sequence). The chain recombines TRBV20-1 with TRBJ2-1; 13 nucleotides agree with TRBD2. The specimen sequenced was blood. This TCR derives from a girl aged 2-10 years with multiple sclerosis. This CDR3 is CSATGTSGNYNEQFF. In nucleotides, the CDR3 is TGCAGTGCAACAGGGACTAGCGGGAACTACAATGAGCAGTTCTTC.